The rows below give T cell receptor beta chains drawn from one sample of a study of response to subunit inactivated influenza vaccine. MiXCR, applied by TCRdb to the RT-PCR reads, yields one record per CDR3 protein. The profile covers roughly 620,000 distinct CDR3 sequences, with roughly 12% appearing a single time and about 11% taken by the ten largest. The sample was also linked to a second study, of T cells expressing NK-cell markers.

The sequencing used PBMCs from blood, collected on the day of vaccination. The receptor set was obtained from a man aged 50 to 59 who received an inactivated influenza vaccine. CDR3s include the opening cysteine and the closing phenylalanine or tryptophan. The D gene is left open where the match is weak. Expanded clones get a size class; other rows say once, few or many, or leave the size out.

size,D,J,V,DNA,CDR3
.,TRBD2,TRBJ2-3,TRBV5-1,TGCGCCAGCAGCCCCACAGGACTAGTAGCAGATACGCAGTATTTT,CASSPTGLVADTQYF
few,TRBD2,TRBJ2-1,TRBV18,TGTGCCAGCTCACCACAAGTAGTCAGGACTTCTAGCGGAACATACCCCTACAATGAGCAGTTCTTC,CASSPQVVRTSSGTYPYNEQFF
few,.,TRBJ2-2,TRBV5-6,TGTGCCAGCAGCCTAACCTACTTCACCGGGGAGCTGTTTTTT,CASSLTYFTGELFF
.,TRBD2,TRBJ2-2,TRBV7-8,TGTGCCAGCAGCTTTGGAACTAGCGGGAGCACCGGGGAGCTGTTTTTT,CASSFGTSGSTGELFF
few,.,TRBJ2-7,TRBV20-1,TGCAGTGCTAGAGATTATAGCGTACCCTCCTACGAGCAGTACTTC,CSARDYSVPSYEQYF
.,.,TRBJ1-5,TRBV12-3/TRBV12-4,TGTGCCAGCAGTACACAAGGGGAGCGTCAGCCCCAGCATTTT,CASSTQGERQPQHF
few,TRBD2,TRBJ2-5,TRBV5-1,TGCGCCAGCAGCTTGAGCGGGGGTAGCGCAGAGACCCAGTACTTC,CASSLSGGSAETQYF
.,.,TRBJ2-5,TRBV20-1,TGCAGTGCTGGAAGGGGACACCTGTCCCAAGAGACCCAGTACTTC,CSAGRGHLSQETQYF
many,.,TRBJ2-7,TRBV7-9,TGTGCCAGCAGCCCCCCCAATTACTACGAGCAGTACTTC,CASSPPNYYEQYF
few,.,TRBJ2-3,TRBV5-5,TGTGCCAGCAGCATACTTCCGGGATCAGATACGCAGTATTTT,CASSILPGSDTQYF
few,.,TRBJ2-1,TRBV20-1,TGCAGTGCGCGACGGACAGCTTTCTACAATGAGCAGTTCTTC,CSARRTAFYNEQFF
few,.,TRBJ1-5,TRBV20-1,TGCAGTGCTAGGGGGGGGGTTCAGCCCCAGCATTTT,CSARGGVQPQHF
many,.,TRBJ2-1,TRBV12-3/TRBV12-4,TGTGCCAGCAGTCTACAGGTAAAGAATGAGCAGTTCTTC,CASSLQVKNEQFF
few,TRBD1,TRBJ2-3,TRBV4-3,TGCGCCAGCAGCCAAGATCTGACCGGGACAGTGTTGAATACGCAGTATTTT,CASSQDLTGTVLNTQYF
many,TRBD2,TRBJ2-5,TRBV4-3,TGCGCCAGCAGCCCCCGACTAGCGGGAGGTACACAAGAGACCCAGTACTTC,CASSPRLAGGTQETQYF
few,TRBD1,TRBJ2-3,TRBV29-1,TGCAGCGGGACAGGGGGCACAGATACGCAGTATTTT,CSGTGGTDTQYF
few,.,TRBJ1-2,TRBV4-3,TGCGCCAGCAGCCAAGATAAGAGTGGGTATGGCTACACCTTC,CASSQDKSGYGYTF
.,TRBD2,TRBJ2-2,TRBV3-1,TGTGCCACCCGACTGTCTAGCGGGAACACCGGGGAGCTGTTTTTT,CATRLSSGNTGELFF
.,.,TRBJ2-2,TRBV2,TGTGCCAGCACCCCAAGGGACACCGGGGAGCTGTTTTTT,CASTPRDTGELFF
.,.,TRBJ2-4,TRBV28,TGTGCCAGCAGTTTATACAGGGTAAACATTCAGTACTTC,CASSLYRVNIQYF
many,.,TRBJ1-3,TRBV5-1,TGCGCCAGCAGCCCAAGATCAAGCTCTGGAAACACCATATATTTT,CASSPRSSSGNTIYF
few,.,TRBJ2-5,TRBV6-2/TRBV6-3,TGTGCCAGCAGTTACAGACGGCCAAGTATGGAAGAGACCCAGTACTTC,CASSYRRPSMEETQYF
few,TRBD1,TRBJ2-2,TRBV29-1,TGCAGCGCCCGGACAGGACAGAACACCGGGGAGCTGTTTTTT,CSARTGQNTGELFF
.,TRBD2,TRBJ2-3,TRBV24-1,TGTGCCACCGCTGGGACTAGCGGGGGCTCAGATACGCAGTATTTT,CATAGTSGGSDTQYF
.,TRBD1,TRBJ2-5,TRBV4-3,TGCGCCAGCAGCCAAGGGGCAGGGGGCGGTGAGACCCAGTACTTC,CASSQGAGGGETQYF
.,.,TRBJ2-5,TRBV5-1,TGCGCCAGCAGCTTCAGGGGTCCAGGCAGAAACCAAGAGACCCAGTACTTC,CASSFRGPGRNQETQYF
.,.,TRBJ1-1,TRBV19,TGTGCCAGTAGTATAGAGGTACAGACTGAAGCTTTCTTT,CASSIEVQTEAFF
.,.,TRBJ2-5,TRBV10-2,TGCGCCAGCAGTGGGGCGGGGACACCAGAGACCCAGTACTTC,CASSGAGTPETQYF
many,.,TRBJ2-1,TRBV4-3,TGCGCCAGCAGCTGGAAAAAGGGAGCTGAGCAGTTCTTC,CASSWKKGAEQFF
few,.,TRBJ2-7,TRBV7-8,TGTGCCAGCAGCCCCCTGAGGTCCTACGAGCAGTACTTC,CASSPLRSYEQYF
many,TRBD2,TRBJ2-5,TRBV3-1,TGTGCCAGCAGCTTCGCGGGAGGTATACAAGAGACCCAGTACTTC,CASSFAGGIQETQYF
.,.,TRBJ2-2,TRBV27,TGTGCCAGCAGTACAGACAGGCGCAACACCGGGGAGCTGTTTTTT,CASSTDRRNTGELFF
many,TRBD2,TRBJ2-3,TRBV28,TGTGCCAGCAGTTCCCTGACTAGCGCCACAGATACGCAGTATTTT,CASSSLTSATDTQYF
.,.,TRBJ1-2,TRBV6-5,TGTGCCAGTGGGCCCGTCCTTTATGGCTACACCTTC,CASGPVLYGYTF
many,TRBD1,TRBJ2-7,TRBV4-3,TGCGCCAGCAGCCAAGATTTGGACAGGGGGCTCGAGCAGTACTTC,CASSQDLDRGLEQYF
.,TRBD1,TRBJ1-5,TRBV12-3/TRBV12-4,TGTGCCAGCAGCGAAACGACAGGGAGAACCCAGCATTTT,CASSETTGRTQHF
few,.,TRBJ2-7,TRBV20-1,TGCAGTGCTAGGGTAGGGGAATACGAGCAGTACTTC,CSARVGEYEQYF
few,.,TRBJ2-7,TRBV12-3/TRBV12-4,TGTGCCAGCAGTTTAAAGGGTTTCTGGTACGAGCAGTACTTC,CASSLKGFWYEQYF
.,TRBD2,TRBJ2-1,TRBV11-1,TGTGCCAGCAGCTCCGGCCCGACTAGCGGGATCAATGAGCAGTTCTTC,CASSSGPTSGINEQFF
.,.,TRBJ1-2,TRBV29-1,TGCAGCGTTAAACAGGGATCTAACTATGGCTACACCTTC,CSVKQGSNYGYTF
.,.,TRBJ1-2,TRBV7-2,TGTGCCAGCAGCGAAACCGGGGGTTTCTATGGCTACACCTTC,CASSETGGFYGYTF
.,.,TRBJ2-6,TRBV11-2,TGTGCCAGCAGCTTATCAGGGGCATGGGCCAACGTCCTGACTTTC,CASSLSGAWANVLTF
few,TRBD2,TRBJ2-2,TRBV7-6,TGTGCCAGCAGCTCTACCCCGGGACTAGCGGGGGGCCCGAACACCGGGGAGCTGTTTTTT,CASSSTPGLAGGPNTGELFF
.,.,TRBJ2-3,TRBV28,TGTGCCAGCAGCCCAACTAGGATAGCGGCAGATACGCAGTATTTT,CASSPTRIAADTQYF
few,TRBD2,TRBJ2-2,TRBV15,TGTGCCACCAGAGGGGGTAGCGGGACGTTCACCGGGGAGCTGTTTTTT,CATRGGSGTFTGELFF
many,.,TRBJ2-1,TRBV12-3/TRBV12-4,TGTGCCAGCAGTTTACGGTCGGGCGATGAGCAGTTCTTC,CASSLRSGDEQFF
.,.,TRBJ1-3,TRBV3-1,TGTGCCAGCAGCCAATACGGGGGCCCGATGGGCACCATATATTTT,CASSQYGGPMGTIYF
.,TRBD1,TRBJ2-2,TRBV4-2,TGTGCCAGCAGCCATCCCGGGACAGAGAACACCGGGGAGCTGTTTTTT,CASSHPGTENTGELFF